These 5 T cell receptor beta chains originate from one sample sequenced in a study of T cell changes during pregnancy in multiple sclerosis. Produced via immunoSEQ multiplex PCR; TCRdb's table is partial and in-frame only. The sample records around 70,000 clones, 91% being singletons. Sequencing was performed on peripheral blood, taken in the second trimester of pregnancy. The receptor set was obtained from a female donor with multiple sclerosis, enrolled in a pregnancy study.

The chain combines TRBV2 with TRBJ1-1; D possibly corresponds to TRBD1 (6 bases). This CDR3 spans 16 amino acids. The V end lost 3 bases, the J end lost 0 bases, and 14 bases lay between the germline ends. Germline V CDR1 and CDR2: SNHLY, FYNNEI. In DNA form, the CDR3 reads TGTGCCAGCAGTGATTGGGCAGGGGCCTTGAACACTGAAGCTTTCTTT. It encodes CASSDWAGALNTEAFF.

This sequence joins TRBV5-4 and TRBJ1-1, with D unclear. V was cut by 3 bases and J by 5 bases, with 14 bases left in between. Germline-derived CDR1 and CDR2 are SGHNT and YYREEE (reference sequence). The CDR3 has 14 amino acids. The CDR3 DNA sequence: TGTGCCAGCAGCTCTATACGAGGGCCGACTGAAGCTTTCTTT. This encodes CASSSIRGPTEAFF. Full variable domain (missing parts from reference TRBV5-4 and TRBJ1-1): ETGVTQSPTHLIKTRGQQVTLRCSSQSGHNTVSWYQQALGQGPQFIFQYYREEENGRGNFPPRFSGLQFPNYSSELNVNALELDDSALYLCASSSIRGPTEAFFGQGTRLTVV.

The rearrangement uses TRBV2 and TRBJ1-2; 9 bases fit TRBD1. The CDR3 loop spans 15 amino acids. Trimming at V came to 6 bases and at J to 3 bases, leaving 8 bases not matched to a gene. From germline, CDR1 is SNHLY and CDR2 FYNNEI. The CDR3: CASRGDRESDYGYTF. Here the CDR3 DNA reads TGTGCCAGCAGAGGGGACAGGGAGTCCGACTATGGCTACACCTTC.

The V call is TRBV9, the J call TRBJ2-1; TRBD2 aligns across 12 bases. The CDR3 length is 18 residues. Germline V gene sequence: CDR1 SGDLS, CDR2 YYNGEE. With V trimmed by 1 base and J by 7 bases, 12 bases remained unmatched. This CDR3 reads CASSVLIASGGAGNEQFF. In nucleotides, the CDR3 is TGTGCCAGCAGCGTATTAATTGCTAGCGGGGGGGCGGGTAATGAGCAGTTCTTC.

This clone is a singleton in its sample. The chain joins TRBV19 to TRBJ2-7; D is possibly TRBD2 (7 bases). This CDR3 has 14 residues. Germline CDR1 and CDR2: LNHDA and SQIVND (reference sequence). Trimming stripped 6 bases from V and 5 bases from J, with 17 bases between. This chain's CDR3 is CASSRGAQIHEQYF. The CDR3 DNA reads as TGTGCCAGTAGCCGGGGGGCCCAAATCCACGAGCAGTACTTC.